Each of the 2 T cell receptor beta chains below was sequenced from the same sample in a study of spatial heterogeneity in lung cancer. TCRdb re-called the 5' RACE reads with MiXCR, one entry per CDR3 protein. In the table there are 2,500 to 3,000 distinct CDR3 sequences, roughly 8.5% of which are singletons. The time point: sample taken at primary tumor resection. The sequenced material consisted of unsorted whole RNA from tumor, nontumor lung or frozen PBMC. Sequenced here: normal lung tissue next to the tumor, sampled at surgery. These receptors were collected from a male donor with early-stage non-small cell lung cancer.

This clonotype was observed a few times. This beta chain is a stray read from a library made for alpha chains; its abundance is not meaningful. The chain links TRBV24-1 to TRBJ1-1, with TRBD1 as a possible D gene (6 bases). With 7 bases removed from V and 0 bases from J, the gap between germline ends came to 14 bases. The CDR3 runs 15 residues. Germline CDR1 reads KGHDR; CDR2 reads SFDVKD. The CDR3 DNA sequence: TGTGCCACCAGGCCCGCACAGGGCATGAACACTGAAGCTTTCTTT. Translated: CATRPAQGMNTEAFF.

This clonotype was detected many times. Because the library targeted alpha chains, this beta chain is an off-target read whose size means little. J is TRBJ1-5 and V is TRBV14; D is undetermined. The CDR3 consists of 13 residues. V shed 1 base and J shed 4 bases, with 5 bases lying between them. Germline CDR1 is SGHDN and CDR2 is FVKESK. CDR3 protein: CASSQGRNQPQHF. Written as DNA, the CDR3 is TGTGCCAGCAGCCAAGGAAGGAATCAGCCCCAGCATTTT.